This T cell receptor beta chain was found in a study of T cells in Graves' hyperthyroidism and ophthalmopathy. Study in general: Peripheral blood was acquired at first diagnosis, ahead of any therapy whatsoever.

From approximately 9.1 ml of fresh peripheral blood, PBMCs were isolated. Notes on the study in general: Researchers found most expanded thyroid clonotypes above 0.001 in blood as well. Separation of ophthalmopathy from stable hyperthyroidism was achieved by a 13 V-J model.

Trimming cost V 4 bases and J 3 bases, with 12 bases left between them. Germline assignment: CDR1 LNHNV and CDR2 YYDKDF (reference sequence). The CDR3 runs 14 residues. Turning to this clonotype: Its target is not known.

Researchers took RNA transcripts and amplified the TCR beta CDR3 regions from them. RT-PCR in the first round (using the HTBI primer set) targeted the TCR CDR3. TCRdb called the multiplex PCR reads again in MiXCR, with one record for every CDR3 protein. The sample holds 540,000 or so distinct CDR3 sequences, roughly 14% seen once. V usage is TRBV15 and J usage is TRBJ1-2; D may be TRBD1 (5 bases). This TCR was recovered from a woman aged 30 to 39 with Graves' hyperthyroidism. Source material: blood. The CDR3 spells CATSTGGTYYGYTF. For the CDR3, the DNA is TGTGCCACCAGCACGGGGGGGACCTACTATGGCTACACCTTC. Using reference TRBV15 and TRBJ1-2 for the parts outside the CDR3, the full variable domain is DAMVIQNPRYQVTQFGKPVTLSCSQTLNHNVMYWYQQKSSQAPKLLFHYYDKDFNNEADTPDNFQSRRPNTSFCFLDIRSPGLGDTAMYLCATSTGGTYYGYTFGSGTRLTVV.